Listed below are T cell receptor beta chains from one sample, sequenced in a study of T cell responses to AZD1222 COVID-19 vaccine. Method: immunoSEQ multiplex PCR; TCRdb's copy keeps in-frame clones and lacks some. The data contain 150,000 or so clones, around 87% of them singletons. Specimen: peripheral blood, collected 28 days after the second AZD1222 dose. Every receptor here comes from an adult who received the AZD1222 COVID-19 vaccine. The CDR3 runs from the conserved cysteine through the conserved F or W. Each record gives: D gene, J gene, clone size, V gene, CDR3 DNA, CDR3 protein. The D gene is left open where the match is weak. Not all rows give a size; the values are once, few, many and, for expanded clones, a class.

TRBD1 TRBJ1-1 few TRBV19 TGTGCCAGTAGTAGGACAGGGAGGACTGAAGCTTTCTTT CASSRTGRTEAFF
TRBD2 TRBJ2-1 - TRBV12-3/TRBV12-4 TGTGCCAGCAGTTTTCAGCGGGAGGGTGAGCAGTTCTTC CASSFQREGEQFF
- TRBJ2-7 - TRBV5-1 TGCGCCAGCAGCTTACAGGGTGAAATCAACGAGCAGTACTTC CASSLQGEINEQYF
TRBD2 TRBJ2-3 once TRBV7-2 TGTGCCAGCAGCTGGACTAGCGGGGGGAGCACAGATACGCAGTATTTT CASSWTSGGSTDTQYF
- TRBJ2-6 - TRBV28 TGTGCCAGCACCCTCGGGGGCTCTGGGGCCAACGTCCTGACTTTC CASTLGGSGANVLTF
TRBD1 TRBJ2-4 - TRBV4-3 TGCGCCAGCAGCCAAACCGGGACAGGGGCAAACATTCAGTACTTC CASSQTGTGANIQYF
- TRBJ1-1 - TRBV14 TGTGCCAGCAGCCAACTATTGGCGGGCACTGAAGCTTTCTTT CASSQLLAGTEAFF
TRBD1 TRBJ1-2 - TRBV2 TGTGCCAACCACGCGGACAGGGGGTACTATGGCTACACCTTC CANHADRGYYGYTF
TRBD1 TRBJ1-6 - TRBV7-2 TGTGCCAGCAGCGCCCGGACAGGGGTTAATTCACCCCTCCACTTT CASSARTGVNSPLHF
- TRBJ1-4 many TRBV19 TGTGCCAGTAGTATCACTAACCTACGGGAAAAACTGTTTTTT CASSITNLREKLFF
- TRBJ1-1 - TRBV10-2 TGCGCCAGCAGGGACTCCACTGAAGCTTTCTTT CASRDSTEAFF
TRBD2 TRBJ2-7 once TRBV29-1 TGCAGCGTCCTCCTCCCCAGGCGGGAGAAGTCCTACGAGCAGTACTTC CSVLLPRREKSYEQYF
- TRBJ2-3 - TRBV7-2 TGTGCCAGCAGCTTAGAGATGGCCGTGGCCGATACGCAGTATTTT CASSLEMAVADTQYF
TRBD2 TRBJ2-3 - TRBV9 TGTGCCAGCAGCGTTACCACCGGGACTAGCGGCCGCACAGATACGCAGTATTTT CASSVTTGTSGRTDTQYF
- TRBJ1-5 - TRBV30 TGTGCCTGGAGTATAAATAGTGCATCCATCGGCAATCAGCCCCAGCATTTT CAWSINSASIGNQPQHF
- TRBJ2-2 - TRBV3-1/TRBV3-2 TGTGCCAGCAGCCAAAGACAGAACACCGGGGAGCTGTTTTTT CASSQRQNTGELFF
- TRBJ2-1 - TRBV24-1 TGTGCCACCAGTGTCATGGGCAATGAGCAGTTCTTC CATSVMGNEQFF
- TRBJ2-3 - TRBV3-1/TRBV3-2 TGTGCCAGCAGCCAAGGTCCTGGAACAGATACGCAGTATTTT CASSQGPGTDTQYF
TRBD1 TRBJ2-7 - TRBV24-1 TGTGCCACCAGTGATTTAAGACAGGGGGCTGCCTACGAGCAGTACTTC CATSDLRQGAAYEQYF
- TRBJ2-5 few TRBV7-2 TGTGCCAGCAGCTTAGAGATGGGGAGCTGGAAAGAGACCCAGTACTTC CASSLEMGSWKETQYF
TRBD1 TRBJ1-1 few TRBV7-2 TGTGCCAGCAGCCGGGGTCGACAGGGGGTCACTGAAGCTTTCTTT CASSRGRQGVTEAFF
- TRBJ1-4 - TRBV11-2 TGTGCCAGCAGCCCCTCAGCGTTGGAGGGGTACGGCAAACTGTTTTTT CASSPSALEGYGKLFF
- TRBJ2-2 - TRBV5-1 TGCGCCAGCAGCTTGGCTGGGGGGGCCGGCGCCGGGGAGCTGTTTTTT CASSLAGGAGAGELFF
- TRBJ2-1 - TRBV10-3 TGTGCCATCACAAGCGAAAGCTCCTACAATGAGCAGTTCTTC CAITSESSYNEQFF
TRBD1 TRBJ1-6 - TRBV6-5 TGTGCCAGCAGTAACAGGGGGAATAATTCACCCCTCCACTTT CASSNRGNNSPLHF
- TRBJ1-1 - TRBV7-9 TGTGCCAGCAGCAAGGGGCCGAACACTGAAGCTTTCTTT CASSKGPNTEAFF
- TRBJ2-3 - TRBV6-6 TGTGCCAGCGGAGTAGATACGCAGTATTTT CASGVDTQYF
TRBD1 TRBJ2-3 - TRBV11-3 TGTGCCAGCAGCTTCCGACAGGGGGCTTCAGATACGCAGTATTTT CASSFRQGASDTQYF
- TRBJ1-6 - TRBV9 TGTGCCAGCAGCGTATCCGGCAGGGGTAATTCACCCCTCCACTTT CASSVSGRGNSPLHF
- TRBJ2-3 - TRBV4-3 TGCGCCAGCAGCCAAGAGGGGGCAGGGCGGGATACGCAGTATTTT CASSQEGAGRDTQYF
TRBD1 TRBJ2-1 - TRBV10-3 TGTGCCATCAGTGAGTCGAGGCAGGGGGCGGACAATGAGCAGTTCTTC CAISESRQGADNEQFF
- TRBJ1-5 - TRBV19 TGTGCCAGTACCGACCGGGACAAAAGTTATAGCAATCAGCCCCAGCATTTT CASTDRDKSYSNQPQHF
- TRBJ1-1 - TRBV18 TGTGCCAGCTCACCAGTTCAGGGCCGGGTGAACACTGAAGCTTTCTTT CASSPVQGRVNTEAFF
- TRBJ1-2 - TRBV5-5 TGTGCCAGCAGCTTGTCGCCGGGGGCTCAAGGAGGTGGCTACACCTTC CASSLSPGAQGGGYTF
- TRBJ1-2 - TRBV7-9 TGTGCCAGCAGCTTAAATGGACAGACCAACTATGGCTACACCTTC CASSLNGQTNYGYTF
TRBD1 TRBJ2-7 - TRBV6-5 TGTGCCAGCAATAAGGACAGGGGAAACTCCTACGAGCAGTACTTC CASNKDRGNSYEQYF
- TRBJ2-3 - TRBV7-9 TGTGCCAGCAGCGCTGACGGAGGGCGGGATACGCAGTATTTT CASSADGGRDTQYF
TRBD2 TRBJ2-7 - TRBV6-5 TGTGCCGCCGGGGGACTAGCGGGAGGGCCGGGCGAGCAGTACTTC CAAGGLAGGPGEQYF
TRBD1 TRBJ1-1 - TRBV28 TGTGTCAGCAGTTTGGGACAGAAGAACACTGAAGCTTTCTTT CVSSLGQKNTEAFF
TRBD1 TRBJ1-1 - TRBV9 TGTGCCAGCAGCGCAGACAGGGGGCGCGGGGATACTGAAGCTTTCTTT CASSADRGRGDTEAFF
- TRBJ1-2 - TRBV5-1 TGCGCCAGCAGCTTGGAAGGTTGGCAGAGGGATCGCGGCTACACCTTC CASSLEGWQRDRGYTF
TRBD1 TRBJ1-5 - TRBV30 TGTGCCTGGAGTACAGGGGTGGGTCAGCCCCAGCATTTT CAWSTGVGQPQHF
TRBD2 TRBJ2-5 few TRBV11-2 TGTGCCAGCAGCCCTCTAGCGGGGGGGACCCAGTACTTC CASSPLAGGTQYF
- TRBJ1-4 - TRBV25-1 TGTGCCAGCTCCCAGGGTGGGGTCAATGAAAAACTGTTTTTT CASSQGGVNEKLFF